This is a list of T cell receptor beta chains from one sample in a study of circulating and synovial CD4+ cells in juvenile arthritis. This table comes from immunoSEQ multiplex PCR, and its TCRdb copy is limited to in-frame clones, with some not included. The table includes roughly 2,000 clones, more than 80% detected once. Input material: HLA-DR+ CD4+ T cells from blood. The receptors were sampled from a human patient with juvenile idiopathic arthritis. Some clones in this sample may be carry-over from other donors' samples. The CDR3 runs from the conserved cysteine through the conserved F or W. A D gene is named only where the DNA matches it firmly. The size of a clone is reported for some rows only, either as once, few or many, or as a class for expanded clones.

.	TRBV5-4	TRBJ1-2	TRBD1	CASSWRTGGNYGYTF	TGTGCCAGCAGCTGGAGGACAGGTGGGAACTATGGCTACACCTTC
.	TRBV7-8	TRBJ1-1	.	CASSLIRGEDFF	TGTGCCAGCAGCTTAATCAGGGGTGAAGATTTCTTT
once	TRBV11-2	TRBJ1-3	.	CASSAGYSSGNTIYF	TGTGCCAGCAGCGCCGGATACAGCTCTGGAAACACCATATATTTT
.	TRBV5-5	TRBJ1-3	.	CASSSPGRDNSGNTIYF	TGTGCCAGCAGCTCCCCGGGGAGGGATAACTCTGGAAACACCATATATTTT
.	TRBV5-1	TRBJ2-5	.	CASSLGLETQYF	TGCGCCAGCAGCTTGGGACTAGAGACCCAGTACTTC
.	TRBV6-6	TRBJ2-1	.	CASSYEQGSYNEQFF	TGTGCCAGCAGTTACGAACAGGGAAGCTACAATGAGCAGTTCTTC
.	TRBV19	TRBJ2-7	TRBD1	CASSGGQGPGGEQYF	TGTGCCAGTAGTGGGGGACAGGGGCCGGGGGGCGAGCAGTACTTC
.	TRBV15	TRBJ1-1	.	CATSKLENTEAFF	TGTGCCACCTCCAAACTCGAGAACACTGAAGCTTTCTTT
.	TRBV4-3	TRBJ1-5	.	CASSQVQGQPQHF	TGCGCCAGCAGCCAAGTACAGGGTCAGCCCCAGCATTTT
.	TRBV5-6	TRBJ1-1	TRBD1	CASTQGDRNTEAFF	TGTGCCAGCACCCAGGGGGACAGGAACACTGAAGCTTTCTTT
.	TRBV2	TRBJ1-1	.	CASSEEQGFTEAFF	TGTGCCAGCAGTGAAGAGCAGGGGTTCACTGAAGCTTTCTTT
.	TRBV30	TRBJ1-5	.	CAWSASERQPQHF	TGTGCCTGGAGTGCTTCGGAGCGTCAGCCCCAGCATTTT
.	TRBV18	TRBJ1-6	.	CASSPLGGESPLHF	TGTGCCAGCTCACCACTGGGGGGGGAGTCACCCCTCCACTTT
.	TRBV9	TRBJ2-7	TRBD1	CASSPGTGGEQYF	TGTGCCAGCAGCCCAGGGACAGGGGGAGAGCAGTACTTC
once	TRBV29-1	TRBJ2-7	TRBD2	CSAVSAGPSYEQYF	TGCAGCGCTGTTTCAGCGGGGCCTTCCTACGAGCAGTACTTC
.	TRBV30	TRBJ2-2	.	CAWRRWDTGELFF	TGTGCCTGGAGGAGGTGGGACACCGGGGAGCTGTTTTTT
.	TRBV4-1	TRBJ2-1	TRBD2	CASSQDERRGGNEQFF	TGCGCCAGCAGCCAAGATGAGAGGCGGGGGGGCAATGAGCAGTTCTTC
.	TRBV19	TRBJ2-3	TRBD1	CASRNRGRADTQYF	TGTGCCAGTAGGAACAGGGGGCGCGCAGATACGCAGTATTTT
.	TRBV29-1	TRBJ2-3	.	CSAPTAYSSTDTQYF	TGCAGCGCTCCTACAGCTTACTCTAGCACAGATACGCAGTATTTT
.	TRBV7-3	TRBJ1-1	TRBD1	CASSPTRGTGGPNTEAFF	TGTGCCAGCAGCCCTACCCGCGGGACAGGGGGTCCTAACACTGAAGCTTTCTTT
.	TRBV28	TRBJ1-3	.	CASTFSTGLGGNTIYF	TGTGCCAGTACCTTCTCGACAGGATTGGGTGGAAACACCATATATTTT
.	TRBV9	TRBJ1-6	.	CASSDHPSEDSLALHF	TGTGCCAGCAGCGACCACCCTTCCGAGGACAGTTTAGCCCTCCACTTT
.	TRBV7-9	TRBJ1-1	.	CASSDRDKAFF	TGTGCCAGTTCGGACCGGGACAAAGCTTTCTTT
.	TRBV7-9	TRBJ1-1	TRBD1	CASSLEGGLGTEAFF	TGTGCCAGCAGCCTTGAAGGGGGCCTGGGGACTGAAGCTTTCTTT
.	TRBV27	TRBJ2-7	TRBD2	CASTPGGSYEQYF	TGTGCCAGCACCCCCGGGGGGTCCTACGAGCAGTACTTC
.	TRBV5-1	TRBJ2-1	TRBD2	CASSLAGTSGDNEQFF	TGCGCCAGCAGCTTGGCCGGGACTAGCGGGGACAATGAGCAGTTCTTC
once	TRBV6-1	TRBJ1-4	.	CASSEPWGGNEKLFF	TGTGCCAGCAGCGAGCCCTGGGGAGGTAATGAAAAACTGTTTTTT
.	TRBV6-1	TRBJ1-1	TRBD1	CASSSGGPDTEAFF	TGTGCCAGCAGCTCAGGGGGGCCGGACACTGAAGCTTTCTTT
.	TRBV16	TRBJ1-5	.	CAGSQSAGVYSNQPQHF	TGTGCCGGCAGCCAATCAGCCGGGGTATATAGCAATCAGCCCCAGCATTTT
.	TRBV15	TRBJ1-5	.	CATSRSRDGDQPQHF	TGTGCCACCAGCAGATCGCGGGACGGCGATCAGCCCCAGCATTTT
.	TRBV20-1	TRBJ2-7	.	CSARAVDEQYF	TGCAGTGCTCGAGCGGTAGACGAGCAGTACTTC
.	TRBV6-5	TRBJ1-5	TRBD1	CASSLTGGRGNQPQHF	TGTGCCAGCAGTTTAACAGGGGGAAGAGGCAATCAGCCCCAGCATTTT
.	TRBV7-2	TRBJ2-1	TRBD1	CASSLGGTGRENEQFF	TGTGCCAGCAGCTTAGGGGGGACAGGAAGGGAGAATGAGCAGTTCTTC
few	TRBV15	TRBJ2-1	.	CATSREVVGLYNEQFF	TGTGCCACCAGCAGAGAAGTTGTGGGACTCTACAATGAGCAGTTCTTC
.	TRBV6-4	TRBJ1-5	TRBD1	CASTPGQGGTSNQPQHF	TGTGCCAGCACTCCCGGACAGGGGGGGACGAGCAATCAGCCCCAGCATTTT
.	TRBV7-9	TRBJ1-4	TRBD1	CASSLTPQGGWKLFF	TGTGCCAGCAGCTTAACCCCACAGGGGGGTTGGAAACTGTTTTTT
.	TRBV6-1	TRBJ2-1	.	CASSESSYNEQFF	TGTGCCAGCAGTGAGAGCTCCTACAATGAGCAGTTCTTC
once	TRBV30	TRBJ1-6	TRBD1	CAWSRDSLSYNSPLHF	TGTGCCTGGAGCCGGGACAGCCTCTCCTATAATTCCCCCCTCCACTTT
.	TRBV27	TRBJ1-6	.	CASSLRRSPLHF	TGTGCCAGCAGTCTCCGCCGGTCACCCCTCCACTTT
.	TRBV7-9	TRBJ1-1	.	CASSWGQLPDEAFF	TGTGCCAGCAGCTGGGGGCAGCTACCCGATGAAGCTTTCTTT
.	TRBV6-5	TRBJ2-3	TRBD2	CASRPLAGYTDTQYF	TGTGCCAGCAGGCCCCTAGCGGGGTACACAGATACGCAGTATTTT
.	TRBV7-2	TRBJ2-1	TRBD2	CASSLLGTSGANEQFF	TGTGCCAGCAGCTTACTGGGGACTAGCGGGGCCAATGAGCAGTTCTTC
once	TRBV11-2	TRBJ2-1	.	CASSSPREEFF	TGTGCCAGCAGCTCCCCACGGGAAGAGTTCTTC
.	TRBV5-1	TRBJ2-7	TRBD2	CASSLEPSGSFYEQYF	TGCGCCAGCAGCTTGGAGCCTAGCGGGAGCTTTTACGAGCAGTACTTC
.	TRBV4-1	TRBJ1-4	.	CATRRGRANEKLFF	TGCGCCACGCGGAGAGGGAGAGCTAATGAAAAACTGTTTTTT
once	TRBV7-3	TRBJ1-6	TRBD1	CASSPTGGGSPLHF	TGTGCCAGCAGTCCGACAGGGGGCGGTTCACCCCTCCACTTT
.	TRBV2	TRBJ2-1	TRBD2	CASLGTSVKNEQFF	TGTGCCAGCCTTGGGACTAGCGTTAAGAATGAGCAGTTCTTC
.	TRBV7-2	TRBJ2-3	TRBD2	CANSTRLAWLTDTQYF	TGTGCCAACAGCACCCGACTAGCGTGGCTCACAGATACGCAGTATTTT
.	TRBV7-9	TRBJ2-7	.	CASSSKTAGSSGEQYF	TGTGCCAGCAGTTCCAAGACGGCAGGTTCTTCTGGCGAGCAGTACTTC
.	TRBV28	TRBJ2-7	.	CATDPRNEQYF	TGTGCCACGGATCCGCGGAACGAGCAGTACTTC
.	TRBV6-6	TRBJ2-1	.	CASSYDLRNEQFF	TGTGCCAGCAGTTACGATCTCCGGAATGAGCAGTTCTTC
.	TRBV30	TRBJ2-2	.	CAWSLVTGELFF	TGTGCCTGGAGTTTAGTCACCGGGGAGCTGTTTTTT
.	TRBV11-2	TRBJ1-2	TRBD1	CASSTDRGYGYTF	TGTGCCAGCAGCACCGACAGGGGATATGGCTACACCTTC
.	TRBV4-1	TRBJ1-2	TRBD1	CASSHGQVYGYTF	TGCGCCAGCAGCCACGGACAGGTCTATGGCTACACCTTC
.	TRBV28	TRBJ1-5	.	CASSPRIQPQHF	TGTGCCAGCAGTCCTAGGATTCAGCCCCAGCATTTT
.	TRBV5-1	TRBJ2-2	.	CASRVGSENTGELFF	TGCGCCAGCAGGGTAGGCAGCGAGAACACCGGGGAGCTGTTTTTT
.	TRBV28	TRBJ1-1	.	CASSLVTTGEAFF	TGTGCCAGCAGTTTAGTCACGACAGGAGAAGCTTTCTTT